This entry is about one T cell receptor beta chain. These data are taken from a study of cytomegalovirus exposure and HLA in healthy donors. In the study overall: From donors who were HLA-typed, an early data release held 81 million or so unique TCRs.

The CDR3 runs to 15 residues. CDR1 is SGHDN, CDR2 FVKESK, per germline. J was trimmed by 5 bases and V by 3 bases; bases with no gene match: 6. The PCR ran on 60 Vbeta and 13 Jbeta primers. Clones were sequenced by immunoSEQ multiplex PCR, and TCRdb holds only the in-frame ones, with some missing. The sample gives some 140,000 clones, more than 75% of which show up once; about 8.3% is in the top ten. The chain is built from TRBV14 and TRBJ2-2; TRBD1 matches 7 bases. Sequenced material: PBMCs. The TCR originated in a man aged 25-40 years in good health and CMV-seropositive. CDR3 region: CASSHRARGTGELFF. CDR3 coding DNA: TGTGCCAGCAGCCATAGGGCCAGGGGGACCGGGGAGCTGTTTTTT.